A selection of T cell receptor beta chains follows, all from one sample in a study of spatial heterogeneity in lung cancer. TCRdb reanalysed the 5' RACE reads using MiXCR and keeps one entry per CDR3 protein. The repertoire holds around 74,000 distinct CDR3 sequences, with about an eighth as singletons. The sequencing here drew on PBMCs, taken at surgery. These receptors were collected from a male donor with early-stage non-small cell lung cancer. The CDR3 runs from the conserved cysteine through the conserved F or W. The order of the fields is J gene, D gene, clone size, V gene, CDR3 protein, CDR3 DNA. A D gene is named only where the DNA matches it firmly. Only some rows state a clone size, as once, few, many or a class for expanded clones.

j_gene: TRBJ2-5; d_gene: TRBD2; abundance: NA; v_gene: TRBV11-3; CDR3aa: CASSHGLAGGIGQETQYF; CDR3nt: TGTGCCAGCAGCCATGGACTAGCGGGAGGAATAGGGCAAGAGACCCAGTACTTC
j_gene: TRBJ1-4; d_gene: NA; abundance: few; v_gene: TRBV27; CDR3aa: CASSSPSRGGEKLFF; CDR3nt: TGTGCCAGCAGTTCCCCCAGCAGGGGTGGGGAAAAACTGTTTTTT
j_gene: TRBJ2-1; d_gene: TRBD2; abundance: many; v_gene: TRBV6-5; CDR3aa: CASSYRFSGRAVEQFF; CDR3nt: TGTGCCAGCAGTTATAGGTTTAGCGGGAGGGCGGTTGAGCAGTTCTTC
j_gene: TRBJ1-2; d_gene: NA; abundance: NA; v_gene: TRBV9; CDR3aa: CASSVGGIPNYGYTF; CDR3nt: TGTGCCAGCAGCGTAGGCGGGATCCCTAACTATGGCTACACCTTC
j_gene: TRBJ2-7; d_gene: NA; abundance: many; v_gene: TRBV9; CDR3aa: CASSVTPNFYEQYF; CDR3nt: TGTGCCAGCAGCGTGACTCCTAACTTCTACGAGCAGTACTTC
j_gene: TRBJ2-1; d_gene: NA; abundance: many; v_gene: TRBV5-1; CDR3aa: CASSWDEQDEQFF; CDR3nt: TGCGCCAGCAGCTGGGACGAACAGGATGAGCAGTTCTTC
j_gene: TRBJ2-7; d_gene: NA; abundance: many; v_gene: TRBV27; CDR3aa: CASGTTTSTYF; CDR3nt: TGTGCCAGCGGGACAACGACGTCTACGTACTTC
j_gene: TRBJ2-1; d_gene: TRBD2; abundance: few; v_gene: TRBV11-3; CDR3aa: CASSQDSGTAYNEQFF; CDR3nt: TGTGCCAGCAGCCAGGATAGCGGGACGGCCTACAATGAGCAGTTCTTC
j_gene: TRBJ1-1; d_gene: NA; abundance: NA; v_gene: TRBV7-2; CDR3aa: CASSLLLDTEAFF; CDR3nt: TGTGCCAGCAGCTTATTACTGGACACTGAAGCTTTCTTT
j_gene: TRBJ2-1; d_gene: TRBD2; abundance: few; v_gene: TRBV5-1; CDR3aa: CASSLAVAGVRNEQFF; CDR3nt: TGCGCCAGCAGCTTGGCCGTAGCGGGAGTGAGAAATGAGCAGTTCTTC
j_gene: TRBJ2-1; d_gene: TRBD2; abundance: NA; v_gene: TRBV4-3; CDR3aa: CASSQEAGERYNEQFF; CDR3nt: TGCGCCAGCAGCCAAGAGGCGGGAGAACGCTACAATGAGCAGTTCTTC
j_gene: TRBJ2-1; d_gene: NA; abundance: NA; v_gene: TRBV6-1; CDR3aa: CASSGSLGTPRNEQFF; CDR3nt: TGTGCCAGCAGTGGAAGTTTAGGGACTCCCAGAAATGAGCAGTTCTTC
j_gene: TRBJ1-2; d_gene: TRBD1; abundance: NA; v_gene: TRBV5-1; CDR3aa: CASSSGQGSGYGYTF; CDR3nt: TGCGCCAGCAGCTCGGGACAGGGAAGCGGCTATGGCTACACCTTC
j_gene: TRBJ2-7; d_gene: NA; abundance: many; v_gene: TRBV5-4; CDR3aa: CASSPRASYEQYF; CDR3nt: TGTGCCAGCAGCCCGAGGGCGTCCTACGAGCAGTACTTC
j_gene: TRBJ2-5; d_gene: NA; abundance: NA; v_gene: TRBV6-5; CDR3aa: CASREGEKTQYF; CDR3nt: TGTGCCAGCAGGGAGGGGGAGAAGACCCAGTACTTC
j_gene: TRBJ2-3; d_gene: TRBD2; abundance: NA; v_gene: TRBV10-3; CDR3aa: CAIRPNPERERTDTQYF; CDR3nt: TGTGCCATCAGACCAAATCCGGAGCGGGAGAGGACAGATACGCAGTATTTT
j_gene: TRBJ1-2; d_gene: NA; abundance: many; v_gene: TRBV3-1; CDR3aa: CASSQGGIGYTF; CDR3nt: TGTGCCAGCAGCCAAGGCGGGATTGGCTACACCTTC
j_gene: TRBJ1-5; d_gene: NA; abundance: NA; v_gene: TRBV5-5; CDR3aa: CASRVTSTSNQPQHF; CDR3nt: TGTGCCAGCAGAGTTACCTCGACTAGCAATCAGCCCCAGCATTTT
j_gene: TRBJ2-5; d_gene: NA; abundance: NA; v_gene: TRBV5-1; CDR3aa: CASKVGFGESQETQYF; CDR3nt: TGCGCCAGCAAAGTTGGGTTTGGGGAGTCCCAAGAGACCCAGTACTTC
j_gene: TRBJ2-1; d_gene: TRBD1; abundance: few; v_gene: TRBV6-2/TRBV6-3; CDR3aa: CAIQDRSSYNEQFF; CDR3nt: TGTGCCATCCAGGACAGGAGCTCCTACAATGAGCAGTTCTTC
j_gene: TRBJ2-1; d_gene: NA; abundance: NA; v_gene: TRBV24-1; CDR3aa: CATAGNSYNEQFF; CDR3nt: TGTGCCACCGCAGGGAACTCCTACAATGAGCAGTTCTTC
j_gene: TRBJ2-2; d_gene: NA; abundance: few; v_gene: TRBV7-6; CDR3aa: CASSLATDTGELFF; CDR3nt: TGTGCCAGCAGCTTAGCGACGGACACCGGGGAGCTGTTTTTT
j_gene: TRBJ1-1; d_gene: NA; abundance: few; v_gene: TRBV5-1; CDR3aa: CASSYLPEGEAFF; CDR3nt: TGCGCCAGCAGCTACCTCCCCGAAGGTGAAGCTTTCTTT
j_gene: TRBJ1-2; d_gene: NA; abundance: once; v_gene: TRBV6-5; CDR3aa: CASRPFDGLNYGYTF; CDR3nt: TGTGCCAGCAGACCCTTCGACGGCCTTAACTATGGCTACACCTTC
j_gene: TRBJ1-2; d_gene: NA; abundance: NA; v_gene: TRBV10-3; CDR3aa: CAISDLAPGRRSYGYTF; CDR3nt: TGTGCCATCAGTGATCTCGCACCTGGACGTAGGTCTTATGGCTACACCTTC
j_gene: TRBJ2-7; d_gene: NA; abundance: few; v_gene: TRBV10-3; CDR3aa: CAISESWSEQYF; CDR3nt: TGTGCCATCAGTGAGTCCTGGAGCGAGCAGTACTTC
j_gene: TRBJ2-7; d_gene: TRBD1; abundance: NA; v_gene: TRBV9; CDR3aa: CASSVDMGQGASEQYF; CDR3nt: TGTGCCAGCAGCGTAGATATGGGACAGGGGGCCAGCGAGCAGTACTTC
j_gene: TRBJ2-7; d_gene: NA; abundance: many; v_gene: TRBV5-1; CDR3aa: CASSLEPLDPGKQYF; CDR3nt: TGCGCCAGCAGCTTGGAACCCCTCGATCCAGGGAAGCAGTACTTC